Listed here are 32 T cell receptor beta chains from one sample, sequenced in a study of blood T cell repertoires in COVID-19. Data came from immunoSEQ multiplex PCR; TCRdb stores just in-frame clones and leaves some out. The table lists 75,000 to 100,000 clones, 65% to 85% of them singletons. The source material was peripheral blood. These receptors originate from a woman aged 80 or over with acute or convalescent COVID-19.

The chain is built from TRBV14 and TRBJ2-1; 7 nucleotides align to TRBD1. CDR3 length: 14 residues. With V trimmed by 4 bases and J by 9 bases, 9 bases remained unmatched. CDR1 SGHDN and CDR2 FVKESK come from the germline V gene. CDR3 region: CASSRLDRSGEQFF. CDR3 nucleotide sequence: TGTGCCAGCAGCCGACTGGACAGGTCGGGTGAGCAGTTCTTC.

The rearrangement uses TRBV4-3 and TRBJ1-2, with D possibly TRBD1 on 5 matching bases. V lost 2 bases to trimming and J lost 6 bases, with 16 bases between them. The CDR3 totals 15 residues. Germline values: CDR1 LGHNA, CDR2 YSLEER. Here the CDR3 DNA reads TGCGCCAGCAGCCAACAGGGTTTTCAAGTAAATGGCTACACCTTC. This codes for CASSQQGFQVNGYTF.

This clone has just one count. For the CDR3, the DNA is TGTGCCAGCAGAACCCAATGGGGGACAGGGCACACAGATACGCAGTATTTT. Translated, it gives CASRTQWGTGHTDTQYF. This chain uses TRBV27 with TRBJ2-3; 9 bases map to TRBD1. In germline, CDR1 is MNHEY, CDR2 SMNVEV (reference sequence). CDR3 length: 17 residues. Losses at the gene ends were 6 bases for V and 2 bases for J; bases not matched to a gene: 12.

The chain joins TRBV7-3 to TRBJ2-2, with a weak D call TRBD1 (6 bases). The CDR3 covers 15 residues. Germline V gives CDR1 SGHTA, CDR2 FQGTGA. Between the trimmed V and J ends, which lost 4 bases and 4 bases, there was a span of 13 bases. CDR3 in amino acids: CASSSTGTPTGELFF. The CDR3 DNA reads TGTGCCAGCAGCTCTACCGGGACACCCACCGGGGAGCTGTTTTTT.

This clone turned up a few times. Other DNA variants within this sample encode the same CDR3. J is TRBJ1-3 and V is TRBV28; no firm D call. Germline lookup yields CDR1 MDHEN and CDR2 SYDVKM. This CDR3 is built from 12 residues. V gave up 3 bases and J gave up 4 bases, with 4 bases separating them. CDR3 protein: CASSFRGNTIYF. The CDR3 bases are TGTGCCAGCAGTTTTAGAGGAAACACCATATATTTT.

The V gene is TRBV5-4, the J gene TRBJ1-2; D not resolved. Germline CDR1 and CDR2: SGHNT and YYREEE (reference sequence). The CDR3 spans 14 residues. The germline V and J ends were trimmed by 4 bases and 4 bases, with 14 bases remaining between them. DNA of the CDR3: TGTGCCAGCAGCCCTAAAGGAGAGAGCTATGGCTACACCTTC. Encoded protein: CASSPKGESYGYTF.

V and J are TRBV7-9 and TRBJ2-7, with D perhaps matching TRBD1 (5 bases). Germline V gives CDR1 SEHNR, CDR2 FQNEAQ (reference sequence). Between the trimmed V and J ends, which lost 2 bases and 6 bases, there was a span of 8 bases. CDR3 length: 12 residues. The CDR3 sequence is CASSLQGSEQYV. CDR3 DNA: TGTGCCAGCAGCTTACAGGGCTCCGAGCAGTACGTC.

V is TRBV9 and J is TRBJ2-1, with 10 bases matching TRBD1. Germline V gene sequence: CDR1 SGDLS, CDR2 YYNGEE. CDR3 length: 16 residues. V lost 0 bases to trimming and J lost 0 bases; unmatched junction nucleotides: 0. The CDR3 sequence: CASSVGDRGSYNEQFF. CDR3 in DNA: TGTGCCAGCAGCGTAGGGGACAGGGGCTCCTACAATGAGCAGTTCTTC.

The rearrangement uses TRBV5-1 and TRBJ2-7; 7 nucleotides align to TRBD1. From germline, CDR1 is SGHRS and CDR2 YFSETQ. V lost 2 bases, J lost 0 bases, and 5 bases stayed unmatched. The CDR3 runs 15 residues. The CDR3 loop reads CASSFGDRSSYEQYF. CDR3 bases: TGCGCCAGCAGCTTCGGGGACAGAAGCTCCTACGAGCAGTACTTC.

V is TRBV7-9 and J is TRBJ2-3, with 8 bases identical to TRBD1. This CDR3 has 15 amino acids. The junction had 5 bases not matched to a gene; V was cut back by 5 bases and J by 1 base. Germline loops: CDR1 SEHNR, CDR2 FQNEAQ (reference sequence). CDR3 DNA sequence: TGTGCCAGCAGCACCAGGGACAGGCGCACAGATACGCAGTATTTT. Translating gives CASSTRDRRTDTQYF.

For the CDR3, the DNA is TGCGCCAGCAGCTTAACTAGCGGGGGGTTCAATGAGCAGTTCTTC. It codes for CASSLTSGGFNEQFF. This chain joins TRBV5-1 and TRBJ2-1, with TRBD2 identical over 12 bases. The germline CDR1 and CDR2 sequences are SGHRS and YFSETQ. Trimming removed 2 bases from V and 6 bases from J; junction bases left unmatched: 3. The CDR3 runs to 15 residues.

The chain joins TRBV28 to TRBJ2-7, with TRBD1 matching 7 bases. The length of the CDR3 is 14 residues. Germline CDR1 MDHEN, CDR2 SYDVKM. Losses at the gene ends were 3 bases for V and 3 bases for J; bases not matched to a gene: 5. The DNA for the CDR3 is TGTGCCAGCAGTTTCCCGGGACAGTTCTACGAGCAGTACTTC. It codes for CASSFPGQFYEQYF.

The chain has TRBV5-1 and TRBJ1-1; unclear D gene. This CDR3 is built from 16 residues. The V and J ends lost 1 base and 0 bases respectively, with 13 bases between them. From germline, CDR1 is SGHRS and CDR2 YFSETQ. The CDR3 DNA sequence: TGCGCCAGCAGCTTGATGAGCCCCGGTATGAACACTGAAGCTTTCTTT. This codes for CASSLMSPGMNTEAFF.

This clone has a handful of counts. The chain uses TRBV18 and TRBJ1-1; D is unresolved. V lost 2 bases and J lost 5, with 12 bases in between. The V gene's germline CDR1 is KGHSH and CDR2 LQKENI. The CDR3 contains 14 residues. The CDR3 sequence: CASSPNGRGTEAFF. The CDR3 nucleotides are TGTGCCAGCTCACCAAACGGCCGGGGAACTGAAGCTTTCTTT.

The chain couples TRBV5-4 to TRBJ2-5, with 7 bases that match TRBD2. CDR3 length: 14 residues. Trimming took 0 bases from V and 2 from J; bases not matched to a gene: 1. Per the germline V gene, CDR1 is SGHNT and CDR2 is YYREEE (reference sequence). The CDR3 DNA reads TGTGCCAGCAGCTTGGGGCGGGGGCAAGAGACCCAGTACTTC. It encodes CASSLGRGQETQYF.

The gene calls are TRBV7-2 and TRBJ2-2; tentatively, D is TRBD2 (5 bases). Germline V gene lookup returns CDR1 SGHTA and CDR2 FQGNSA. V lost 8 bases, J lost 6 bases, and 16 bases lay in between. This CDR3 is built from 14 residues. Here the CDR3 reads CASSRASQAGELFF. CDR3 sequence (DNA): TGTGCCAGCTCCCGGGCTAGCCAAGCCGGGGAGCTGTTTTTT.

The chain has TRBV19 and TRBJ1-6; 9 bases are a match to TRBD1. Germline loops: CDR1 LNHDA, CDR2 SQIVND (reference sequence). V gave up 5 bases and J gave up 9 bases; unmatched junction bases: 8. The CDR3 totals 15 residues. The CDR3 sequence is CASSGGQGYASPLHF. CDR3 DNA sequence: TGTGCCAGTAGTGGGGGACAGGGCTACGCTTCACCCCTCCACTTT.

The V call is TRBV12-5, the J call TRBJ1-1; weak D call: TRBD1 (6 bases). V lost 1 base to trimming and J lost 2 bases, with 8 bases between them. Germline V gene lookup returns CDR1 LGHNT and CDR2 FRNRAP. The CDR3 has 14 amino acids. This CDR3 is CASGLGTVNTEAFF. In DNA, the CDR3 is TGTGCTAGTGGTTTGGGGACAGTAAACACTGAAGCTTTCTTT.

CDR3 sequence: CASSSGTGGSTSTDTQYF. For the CDR3, the DNA is TGTGCCAGCAGCTCCGGGACAGGGGGTTCCACTAGCACAGATACGCAGTATTTT. This chain connects TRBV11-3 to TRBJ2-3, with TRBD1 matching over 11 bases. Trimming took 4 bases from V and 0 from J; bases not matched to a gene: 9. Germline assignment: CDR1 SGHNT and CDR2 YENEEA. The CDR3 has 18 amino acids.

The rearrangement uses TRBV5-1 and TRBJ1-2; D possibly corresponds to TRBD1 (6 bases). Germline V gene data show CDR1 as SGHRS and CDR2 as YFSETQ. The CDR3 extends over 14 amino acids. The V gene lost 3 bases and the J gene lost 8 bases, with 17 bases spanning the gap. CDR3 region: CASSSIAGTSGYTF. CDR3 coding DNA: TGCGCCAGCAGCTCAATCGCCGGGACATCAGGCTACACCTTC.

This chain connects TRBV28 to TRBJ1-5, with D possibly matching TRBD1 (6 bases). V was pared by 6 bases and J by 0 bases, with 15 bases between. Germline V CDR1 and CDR2: MDHEN, SYDVKM. The length of the CDR3 is 16 residues. CDR3 amino acids: CASSGTSRSSNQPQHF. The CDR3 bases are TGTGCCAGCAGCGGGACAAGCCGGAGTAGCAATCAGCCCCAGCATTTT. The complete variable domain, with remaining parts taken from reference TRBV28 and TRBJ1-5, reads DVKVTQSSRYLVKRTGEKVFLECVQDMDHENMFWYRQDPGLGLRLIYFSYDVKMKEKGDIPEGYSVSREKKERFSLILESASTNQTSMYLCASSGTSRSSNQPQHFGDGTRLSIL.

The chain uses TRBV30 and TRBJ1-2; D might be TRBD1 (6 bases). Germline-derived CDR1 and CDR2 are GTSNPN and SVGIG (reference sequence). This CDR3 is 15 amino acids long. V was clipped by 0 bases and J by 2 bases, with 13 bases between them. CDR3 sequence (DNA): TGTGCCTGGAGTGTACAGGGCTTAAGGAACTATGGCTACACCTTC. Amino acid sequence: CAWSVQGLRNYGYTF.

CDR3 sequence: CASSSQRQGARYGYTF. CDR3 DNA: TGTGCCAGCAGCTCCCAGAGACAGGGGGCAAGATATGGCTACACCTTC. The rearrangement links TRBV11-2 to TRBJ1-2, with 10 nucleotides matching TRBD1. With V trimmed by 4 bases and J by 5 bases, 10 bases remained unmatched. In germline, CDR1 is SGHAT, CDR2 FQNNGV. The CDR3 is 16 residues long. Drawing the rest from reference TRBV11-2 and TRBJ1-2, the complete variable domain is EAGVAQSPRYKIIEKRQSVAFWCNPISGHATLYWYQQILGQGPKLLIQFQNNGVVDDSQLPKDRFSAERLKGVDSTLKIQPAKLEDSAVYLCASSSQRQGARYGYTFGSGTRLTVV.

J is TRBJ1-2 and V is TRBV24-1; TRBD1 agrees at 10 bases. Germline lookup yields CDR1 KGHDR and CDR2 SFDVKD. CDR3 length: 15 amino acids. V gave up 3 bases and J gave up 3 bases; unmatched junction bases: 3. CDR3 in amino acids: CATSDPGQGDYGYTF. The DNA for the CDR3 is TGTGCCACCAGTGATCCTGGACAGGGGGACTATGGCTACACCTTC.

The V and J genes are TRBV5-1 and TRBJ1-6, with TRBD1 matching over 7 bases. The CDR3 loop spans 15 amino acids. Germline V gene lookup returns CDR1 SGHRS and CDR2 YFSETQ. The V segment lost 4 bases and the J segment 9 bases; nucleotides outside the gene matches: 10. CDR3 sequence reads: CASSAGTDQGSPLHF. The CDR3 nucleotides are TGCGCCAGCAGCGCCGGGACAGATCAAGGTTCACCCCTCCACTTT.

The chain combines TRBV30 with TRBJ2-2; 13 bases fit TRBD2. The CDR3 runs to 17 residues. Losses at the gene ends were 7 bases for V and 4 bases for J; bases not matched to a gene: 12. Germline CDR1 and CDR2: GTSNPN and SVGIG (reference sequence). This chain's CDR3 is CASGPLAGGPGTGELFF. The DNA for the CDR3 is TGTGCCTCCGGCCCACTAGCGGGGGGGCCGGGCACCGGGGAGCTGTTTTTT.

This chain links TRBV10-3 with TRBJ1-3, with D maybe TRBD1 (6 bases). The CDR3 is 17 amino acids. CDR1 is ENHRY and CDR2 is SYGVKD in the germline V gene. Trimming shortened V by 1 base and J by 0 bases, and 13 bases separated the two germline ends. CDR3 DNA sequence: TGTGCCATCAGTGAGTGGGGGCAGGGGTCCTCTGGAAACACCATATATTTT. It yields the protein CAISEWGQGSSGNTIYF.

The chain carries TRBV6-1 and TRBJ2-2, with D uncertain. CDR1 MNHNS and CDR2 SASEGT come from the germline V gene. Trimming removed 3 bases from V and 4 bases from J, with 12 bases in between. This CDR3 has 15 residues. The DNA for the CDR3 is TGTGCCAGCAGTGATGCGAGGCGCGGCACCGGGGAGCTGTTTTTT. This translates into CASSDARRGTGELFF.

This chain connects TRBV7-9 to TRBJ1-2, with a tentative D call TRBD1 (5 bases). V lost 5 bases and J 7 bases, leaving 17 bases between the germline ends. The V gene's germline CDR1 is SEHNR and CDR2 FQNEAQ (reference sequence). The CDR3 runs to 14 residues. CDR3 sequence: CASSPSPGQGGYTF. DNA of the CDR3: TGTGCCAGCAGCCCAAGCCCCGGCCAGGGTGGCTACACCTTC.

The rearrangement uses TRBV6-2 or TRBV6-3 and TRBJ1-4, with D maybe TRBD1 (6 bases). This CDR3 spans 13 amino acids. Between the trimmed V and J ends, which lost 1 base and 8 bases, there was a span of 8 bases. CDR1 and CDR2 (germline): MNHEY, SVGEGT. CDR3 loop: CASSYFGQEKLFF. The CDR3 DNA is TGTGCCAGCAGTTACTTTGGACAGGAAAAACTGTTTTTT.

The V and J genes are TRBV15 and TRBJ1-4, with 8 bases fitting TRBD1. The trim removed 3 bases at V and 5 bases at J, leaving 8 bases unmatched. Germline V gives CDR1 LNHNV, CDR2 YYDKDF (reference sequence). CDR3 size: 16 residues. The CDR3 DNA reads as TGTGCCACCAGCAGGGGGGGGACAGGACTAAATGAAAAACTGTTTTTT. As protein: CATSRGGTGLNEKLFF.

The J gene is TRBJ2-7, the V gene TRBV2; 7 bases fit TRBD1. Germline V gene lookup returns CDR1 SNHLY and CDR2 FYNNEI. Trimming took 4 bases from V and 7 from J; bases not matched to a gene: 4. The CDR3 covers 12 residues. The CDR3 DNA is TGTGCCAGCAGTGGGGACAGCAATGAGCAGTACGTC. This gives the protein CASSGDSNEQYV.